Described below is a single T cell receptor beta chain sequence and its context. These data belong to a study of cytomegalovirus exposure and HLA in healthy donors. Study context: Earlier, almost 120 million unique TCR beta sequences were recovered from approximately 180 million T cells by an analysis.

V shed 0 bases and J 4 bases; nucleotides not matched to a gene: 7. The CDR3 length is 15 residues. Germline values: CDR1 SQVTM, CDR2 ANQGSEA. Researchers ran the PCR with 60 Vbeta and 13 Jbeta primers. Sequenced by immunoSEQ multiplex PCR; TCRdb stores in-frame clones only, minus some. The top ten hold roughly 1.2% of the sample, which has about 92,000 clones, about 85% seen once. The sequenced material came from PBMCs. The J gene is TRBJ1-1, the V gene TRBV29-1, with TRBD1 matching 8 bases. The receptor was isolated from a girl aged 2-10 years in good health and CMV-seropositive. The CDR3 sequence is CSVEDSDRGSTEAFF. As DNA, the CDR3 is TGCAGCGTTGAAGATAGCGACAGGGGTAGCACTGAAGCTTTCTTT.